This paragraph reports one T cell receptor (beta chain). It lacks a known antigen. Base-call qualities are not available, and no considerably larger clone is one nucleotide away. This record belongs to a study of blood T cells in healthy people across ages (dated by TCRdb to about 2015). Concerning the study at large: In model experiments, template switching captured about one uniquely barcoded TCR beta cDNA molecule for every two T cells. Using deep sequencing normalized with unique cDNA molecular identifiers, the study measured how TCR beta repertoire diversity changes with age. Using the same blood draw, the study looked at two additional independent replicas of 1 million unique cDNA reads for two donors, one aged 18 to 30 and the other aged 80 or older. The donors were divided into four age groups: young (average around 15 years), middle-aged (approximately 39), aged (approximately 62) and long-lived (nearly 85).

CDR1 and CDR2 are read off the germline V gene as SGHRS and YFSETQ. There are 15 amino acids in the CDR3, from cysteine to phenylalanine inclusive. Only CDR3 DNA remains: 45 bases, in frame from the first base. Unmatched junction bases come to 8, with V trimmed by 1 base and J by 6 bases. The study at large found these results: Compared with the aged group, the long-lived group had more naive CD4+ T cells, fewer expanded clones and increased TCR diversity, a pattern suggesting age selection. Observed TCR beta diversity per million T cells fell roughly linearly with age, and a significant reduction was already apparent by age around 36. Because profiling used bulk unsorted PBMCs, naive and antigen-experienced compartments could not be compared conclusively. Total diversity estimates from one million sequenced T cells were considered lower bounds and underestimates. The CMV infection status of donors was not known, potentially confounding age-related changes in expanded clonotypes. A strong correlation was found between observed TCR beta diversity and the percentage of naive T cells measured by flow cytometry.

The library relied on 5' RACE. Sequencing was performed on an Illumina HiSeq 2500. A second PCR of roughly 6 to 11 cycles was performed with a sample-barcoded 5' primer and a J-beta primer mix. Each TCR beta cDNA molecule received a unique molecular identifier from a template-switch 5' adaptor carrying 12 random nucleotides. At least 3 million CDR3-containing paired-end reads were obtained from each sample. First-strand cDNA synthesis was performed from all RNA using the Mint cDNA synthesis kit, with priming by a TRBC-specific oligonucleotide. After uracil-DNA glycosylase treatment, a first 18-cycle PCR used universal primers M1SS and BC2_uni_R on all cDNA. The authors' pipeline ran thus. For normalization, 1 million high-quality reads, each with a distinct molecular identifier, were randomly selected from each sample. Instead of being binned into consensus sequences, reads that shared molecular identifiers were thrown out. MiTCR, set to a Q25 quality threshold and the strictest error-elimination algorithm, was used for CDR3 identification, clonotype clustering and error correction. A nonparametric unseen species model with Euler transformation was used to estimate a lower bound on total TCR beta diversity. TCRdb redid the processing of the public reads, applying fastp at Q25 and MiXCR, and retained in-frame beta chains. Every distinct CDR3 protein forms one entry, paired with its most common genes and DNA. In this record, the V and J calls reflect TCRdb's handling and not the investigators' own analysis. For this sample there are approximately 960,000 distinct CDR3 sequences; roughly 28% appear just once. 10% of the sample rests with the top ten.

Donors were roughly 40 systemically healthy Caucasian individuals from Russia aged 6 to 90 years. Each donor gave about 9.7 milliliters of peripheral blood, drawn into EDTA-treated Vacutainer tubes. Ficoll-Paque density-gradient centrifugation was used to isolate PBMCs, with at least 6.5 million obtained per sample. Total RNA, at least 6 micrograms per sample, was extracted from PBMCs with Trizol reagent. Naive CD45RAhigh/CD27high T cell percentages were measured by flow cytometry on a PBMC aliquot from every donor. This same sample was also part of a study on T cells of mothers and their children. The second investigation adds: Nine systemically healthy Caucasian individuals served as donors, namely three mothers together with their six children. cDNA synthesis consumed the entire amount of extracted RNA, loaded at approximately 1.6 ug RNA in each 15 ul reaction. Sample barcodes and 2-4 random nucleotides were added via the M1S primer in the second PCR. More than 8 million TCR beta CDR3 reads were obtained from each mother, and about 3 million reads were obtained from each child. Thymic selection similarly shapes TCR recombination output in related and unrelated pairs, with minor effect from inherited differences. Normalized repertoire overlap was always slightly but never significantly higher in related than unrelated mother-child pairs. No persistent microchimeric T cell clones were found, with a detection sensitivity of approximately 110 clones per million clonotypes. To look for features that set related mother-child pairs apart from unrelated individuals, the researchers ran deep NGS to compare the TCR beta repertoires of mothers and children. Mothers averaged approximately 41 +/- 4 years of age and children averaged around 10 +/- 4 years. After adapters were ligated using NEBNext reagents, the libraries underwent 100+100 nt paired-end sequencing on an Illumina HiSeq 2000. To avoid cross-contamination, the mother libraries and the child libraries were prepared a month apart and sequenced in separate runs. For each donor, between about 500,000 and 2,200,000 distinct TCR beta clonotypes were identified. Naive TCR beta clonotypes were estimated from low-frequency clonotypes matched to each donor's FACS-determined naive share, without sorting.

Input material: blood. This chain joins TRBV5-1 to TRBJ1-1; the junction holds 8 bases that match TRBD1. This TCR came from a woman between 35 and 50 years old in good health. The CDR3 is CASSLKGQGASEAFF. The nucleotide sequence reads TGCGCCAGCAGCTTGAAAGGACAGGGTGCCTCTGAAGCTTTCTTT.